The 28 T cell receptor beta chains in this list originate from one sample, sequenced in a study of shared clonotypes between healthy human individuals. Assay used: immunoSEQ multiplex PCR; TCRdb lists only in-frame clones, some missing. The top ten hold around 1.4% of the sample, which has about 1 million clones, more than 65% seen once. What was sequenced was memory CD4+ T cells sorted from blood. Subset described: CD45RA-negative fraction. These receptors were taken from a young man in good health.

This chain uses TRBV6-1 with TRBJ2-7; D could derive from TRBD1 or TRBD2 (5 bases each). CDR1 is MNHNS and CDR2 is SASEGT in the germline V gene. The CDR3 has 15 residues. V dropped 2 bases and J dropped 3 bases, with 14 bases sitting between them. The CDR3 sequence: CASSELGTPFYEQYF. DNA of the CDR3: TGTGCCAGCAGTGAACTCGGGACGCCCTTCTACGAGCAGTACTTC.

V usage is TRBV6-6 and J usage is TRBJ2-3; the D gene is possibly TRBD2 (5 bases). Germline CDR1 and CDR2: MNHNY and SVGAGI (reference sequence). V was clipped by 2 bases and J by 1 base, with 7 bases between them. The CDR3 contains 14 residues. DNA of the CDR3: TGTGCCAGCAGTTACGGAGGCCGCACAGATACGCAGTATTTT. It codes for CASSYGGRTDTQYF.

This chain links TRBV6-5 with TRBJ2-7; TRBD1 matches at 9 bases. CDR3 length equals 13 residues. Germline values: CDR1 MNHEY, CDR2 SVGAGI. V shed 6 bases, J shed 6 bases, and the junction held 6 bases outside the gene matches. CDR3 loop: CASRFDRGGEQYF. CDR3 nucleotide sequence: TGTGCCAGCAGGTTCGACAGGGGGGGCGAGCAGTACTTC.

The chain has TRBV29-1 and TRBJ1-2; TRBD1 agrees at 9 bases. This CDR3 has 13 residues. Germline lookup yields CDR1 SQVTM and CDR2 ANQGSEA. The V and J ends lost 4 bases and 7 bases, in that order; junction bases with no gene match: 7. The CDR3 DNA reads TGCAGCGTTGTAGGACAGGGGAAAAGTGGCTACACCTTC. It codes for CSVVGQGKSGYTF. The full variable domain, completed using reference TRBV29-1 and TRBJ1-2, is SAVISQKPSRDICQRGTSLTIQCQVDSQVTMMFWYRQQPGQSLTLIATANQGSEATYESGFVIDKFPISRPNLTFSTLTVSNMSPEDSSIYLCSVVGQGKSGYTFGSGTRLTVV.

This chain joins TRBV5-1 and TRBJ2-1, with 12 bases matching TRBD2. V was pared by 5 bases and J by 5 bases, with 5 bases of the junction left unmatched. The germline gives CDR1 SGHRS, CDR2 YFSETQ. The CDR3 loop spans 15 amino acids. The CDR3 loop is CASRPGLAGNNEQFF. The CDR3 coding sequence is TGCGCCAGCAGGCCCGGACTAGCGGGGAACAATGAGCAGTTCTTC.

J is TRBJ1-5 and V is TRBV27; D might be TRBD1 (6 bases). Germline CDR1 reads MNHEY; CDR2 reads SMNVEV (reference sequence). This CDR3 is 15 amino acids long. Trimming removed 3 bases at V and 2 bases at J, with 11 bases between. CDR3 sequence (DNA): TGTGCCAGCAGTTTGGGGGGGCGAGGCAATCAGCCCCAGCATTTT. Its translation is CASSLGGRGNQPQHF.

J is TRBJ2-5 and V is TRBV5-1; a possible D gene is TRBD1 (6 bases). The CDR3 consists of 14 residues. The V and J ends lost 4 bases and 0 bases respectively, with 10 bases between them. Germline values: CDR1 SGHRS, CDR2 YFSETQ. The chain's CDR3 is CASSLQGHQETQYF. The CDR3 region has the DNA TGCGCCAGCAGCCTACAGGGACACCAAGAGACCCAGTACTTC.

J is TRBJ1-5 and V is TRBV21-1. TRBV21-1 is a listed pseudogene. This CDR3 region has 16 residues. The CDR3 region has the DNA TGTGCCAGCAGAGTAGCGGTACATTGGCATCATCAGCCCCAGCATTTT. The encoded protein is CASRVAVHWHHQPQHF.

The V call is TRBV19, the J call TRBJ1-4, with D possibly being TRBD1 (5 bases). The CDR3 is 15 amino acids. CDR1 is LNHDA, CDR2 SQIVND, per germline (reference sequence). Trimming cost V 3 bases and J 6 bases, with 14 bases left between them. The CDR3 nucleotides are TGTGCCAGTAGTATTGGTGTGACAGTGGATGAAAAACTGTTTTTT. It encodes CASSIGVTVDEKLFF.

Notes on this clone: This same CDR3 is encoded by further DNA sequences in the sample. This sequence joins TRBV5-1 and TRBJ1-1; a possible D gene is TRBD1 (6 bases). Trimming pared 3 bases from V and 0 bases from J, leaving 9 bases between. Germline CDR1 SGHRS, CDR2 YFSETQ. This CDR3 contains 14 residues. The CDR3 nucleotides read TGCGCCAGCAGCTCAGGACAGTTGAACACTGAAGCTTTCTTT. It yields the protein CASSSGQLNTEAFF.

Of note for this clone: Within the sample, other DNA sequences also encode this same CDR3. The chain has TRBV6-1 and TRBJ2-7; weak D call: TRBD2 (7 bases). This CDR3 spans 14 amino acids. Looked up from germline, CDR1 is MNHNS and CDR2 is SASEGT. V gave up 4 bases and J gave up 0 bases, with 10 bases separating them. The chain's CDR3 is CASSVGGLSYEQYF. DNA for the CDR3: TGTGCCAGCAGTGTCGGGGGGCTCTCCTACGAGCAGTACTTC.

This rearrangement joins TRBV20-1 to TRBJ2-3; no clear D. The ends were cut back, 4 bases at V and 6 bases at J, with 5 bases in the middle. CDR1 is DFQATT, CDR2 SNEGSKA, per germline (reference sequence). The CDR3 loop spans 10 amino acids. The DNA for the CDR3 is TGCAGTGCTAAGTTGGATACGCAGTATTTT. As protein: CSAKLDTQYF.

The V gene is TRBV6-1, the J gene TRBJ1-2; D is undetermined. Trimming took 2 bases from V and 5 from J, leaving 12 bases between them. This CDR3 spans 14 amino acids. Germline-derived CDR1 and CDR2 are MNHNS and SASEGT. The CDR3 nucleotides read TGTGCCAGCAGTGAACAACAGAATTTATATGGCTACACCTTC. Its translation: CASSEQQNLYGYTF.

The chain links TRBV14 to TRBJ1-2; possible D gene TRBD1, 6 bases. V was cut by 4 bases and J by 5 bases, with 17 bases left in between. Germline lookup yields CDR1 SGHDN and CDR2 FVKESK. The CDR3 is made up of 15 amino acids. CDR3 coding DNA: TGTGCCAGCAGCCGTGGACAGAACAAGGGGTATGGCTACACCTTC. Translation gives CASSRGQNKGYGYTF.

The chain joins TRBV9 to TRBJ2-1; the match to TRBD2 covers 7 bases. V trimming: 4 bases; J trimming: 10 bases; junction bases outside the gene matches: 17. Per germline, CDR1 SGDLS and CDR2 YYNGEE. The CDR3 length is 16 residues. CDR3 DNA: TGTGCCAGCAGCCCCCGGGGGGATTCTGGGGGGTACGAGCAGTTCTTC. Amino acid sequence: CASSPRGDSGGYEQFF.

This clone was detected a few times. The chain joins TRBV2 to TRBJ1-4; D is unclear. V shed 2 bases and J shed 7 bases, with 11 bases lying between them. CDR1 is SNHLY, CDR2 FYNNEI, per germline. There are 14 residues in the CDR3. The CDR3 bases are TGTGCCAGCAGTGAATTATCGGCGTTTGAAAAACTGTTTTTT. This codes for CASSELSAFEKLFF.

This clone was seen a single time. The rearrangement joins TRBV7-9 to TRBJ2-2, with D hard to call. Between the trimmed V and J ends, which lost 4 bases and 6 bases, there was a span of 6 bases. Germline lookup yields CDR1 SEHNR and CDR2 FQNEAQ (reference sequence). The CDR3 sequence is 12 residues long. CDR3 sequence: CASSYGSGELFF. The CDR3 coding sequence is TGTGCCAGCAGCTACGGGTCCGGGGAGCTGTTTTTT.

The gene calls are TRBV7-9 and TRBJ2-5; a possible D gene is TRBD1 (5 bases). The J call may be faulty, since TRBJ2-7 better matches the DNA end. Germline loops: CDR1 SEHNR, CDR2 FQNEAQ (reference sequence). This CDR3 has 11 residues. In DNA form, the CDR3 reads TGTGCCAGCAGCCAGGGCGTCGAGCAGTACTTC. Protein sequence: CASSQGVEQYF.

This clone was seen just once. V is TRBV19 and J is TRBJ2-3, with TRBD2 matching 8 bases. CDR1 and CDR2 (germline): LNHDA, SQIVND (reference sequence). V dropped 5 bases and J dropped 4; count of bases not matched to a gene: 11. This CDR3 is 16 amino acids long. CDR3 loop: CASSLPRGGLADTQYF. DNA of the CDR3: TGTGCCAGTAGTCTTCCTCGGGGGGGCCTGGCAGATACGCAGTATTTT.

The chain couples TRBV6-1 to TRBJ1-2; maybe TRBD1 (6 bases). The V gene's germline CDR1 is MNHNS and CDR2 SASEGT. This CDR3 spans 14 amino acids. V dropped 3 bases and J dropped 5 bases, with 13 bases sitting between them. In DNA, the CDR3 is TGTGCCAGCAGTGACAACCCCACAGGGTATGGCTACACCTTC. Residues: CASSDNPTGYGYTF.

The chain couples TRBV5-5 to TRBJ1-3; D might be TRBD1 (5 bases). This CDR3 is 14 amino acids long. Trimming stripped 3 bases from V and 1 base from J, with 8 bases between. CDR1 and CDR2 from the germline V gene are SGHKS and YYEKEE (reference sequence). The CDR3 DNA reads as TGTGCCAGCAGCTCACAGGCGTCTGGAAACACCATATATTTT. Protein product: CASSSQASGNTIYF.

This clone was found a few times. The rearrangement joins TRBV10-3 to TRBJ2-7, with 11 bases aligning to TRBD1. Unmatched junction bases numbered 5, after V lost 6 bases and J lost 4 bases. The CDR3 sequence is 14 residues long. The V gene's germline CDR1 is ENHRY and CDR2 SYGVKD. Here the CDR3 reads CAIRDGQGAYEQYF. The CDR3 bases are TGTGCCATCAGAGACGGACAGGGGGCATACGAGCAGTACTTC.

The chain joins TRBV27 to TRBJ2-7, with 13 nucleotides matching TRBD2. J gave up 3 bases and V 3 bases, and 8 bases lay outside the gene matches. CDR3 length: 17 amino acids. Looked up from germline, CDR1 is MNHEY and CDR2 is SMNVEV (reference sequence). CDR3 nucleotide sequence: TGTGCCAGCAGTTTCTACGGGACTAGCGGGACTAACTACGAGCAGTACTTC. Residues: CASSFYGTSGTNYEQYF.

This clone was seen only a few times. The chain employs TRBV2 and TRBJ2-3; D gene unclear. This CDR3 has 14 amino acids. Deletions cut 5 bases from V and 0 bases from J, with 9 bases between. The V gene's germline CDR1 is SNHLY and CDR2 FYNNEI. CDR3 DNA sequence: TGTGCCAGCAGTATACCACAGAGCACAGATACGCAGTATTTT. Amino acid sequence: CASSIPQSTDTQYF.

In nucleotides, the CDR3 is TGTGCCAGCAGTGATCCGGGGACTAAGAGGGATGAGCAGTTCTTC. This gives the protein CASSDPGTKRDEQFF. This chain links TRBV2 with TRBJ2-1; 7 bases map to TRBD2. V was clipped by 3 bases and J by 8 bases; unmatched bases: 10. CDR1 is SNHLY and CDR2 is FYNNEI in the germline V gene. The CDR3 sequence is 15 residues long.

The DNA for the CDR3 is TGCGCCAGCAGCCTAAGACAGGCCTTTTATGGCTACACCTTC. Its protein is CASSLRQAFYGYTF. The chain links TRBV4-1 to TRBJ1-2; D perhaps matches TRBD1 (6 bases). The CDR3 sequence is 14 residues long. Germline CDR1 MGHRA, CDR2 YSYEKL. V was clipped by 4 bases and J by 5 bases, with 14 bases between them.

V gene TRBV4-3 combines with J gene TRBJ2-3; D is possibly TRBD1 or TRBD2 (5 bases each). V shed 0 bases and J shed 2 bases, with 15 bases lying between them. The germline gives CDR1 LGHNA, CDR2 YSLEER. CDR3 length equals 17 residues. Here the CDR3 DNA reads TGCGCCAGCAGCCAAGATCGTGGGCAGGGAGCCACAGATACGCAGTATTTT. This encodes CASSQDRGQGATDTQYF.

The CDR3 loop is CATAPVRVNEQFF. In nucleotides, the CDR3 is TGTGCCACAGCACCGGTTCGGGTCAATGAGCAGTTCTTC. The V call is TRBV25-1, the J call TRBJ2-1; D remains unclear. With 10 bases removed from V and 6 bases from J, the gap between germline ends came to 16 bases. The V gene's germline CDR1 is MGHDK and CDR2 SYGVNS. The CDR3 is 13 residues long.